These 24 T cell receptor beta chains were sequenced from one sample in a study of blood T cell repertoires in COVID-19. Generated by immunoSEQ multiplex PCR, the TCRdb table keeps only in-frame clones and is missing some. The sample carries some 120,000 clones, around 78% recorded once. The source material was peripheral blood. These receptors were collected from a man aged 30-40 years with acute or convalescent COVID-19.

The CDR3 spells CASSEQGSPLHF. In DNA, the CDR3 is TGTGCCAGCAGTGAACAGGGTTCACCCCTCCACTTT. The chain employs TRBV2 and TRBJ1-6, with D perhaps TRBD1 (5 bases). Germline lookup yields CDR1 SNHLY and CDR2 FYNNEI. This CDR3 comprises 12 residues. Trimming took off 2 bases at V and 9 bases at J, with 5 bases between the two ends.

V usage is TRBV18 and J usage is TRBJ1-1, with TRBD1 matching over 8 bases. CDR3 length: 17 amino acids. V lost 2 bases and J lost 1; bases outside the gene matches: 9. Looked up from germline, CDR1 is KGHSH and CDR2 is LQKENI. In DNA form, the CDR3 reads TGTGCCAGCTCACCAGTGGCAGGGGGCTTGACGAACACTGAAGCTTTCTTT. Protein sequence: CASSPVAGGLTNTEAFF.

This chain links TRBV6-4 with TRBJ1-1; 8 nucleotides agree with TRBD1. Germline trimming cut 4 bases from V and 0 bases from J; bases unmatched to any gene: 4. The germline V gene has CDR1 MRHNA and CDR2 SNTAGT. The length of the CDR3 is 15 residues. The CDR3 DNA is TGTGCCAGCAGTGCAGGCAGGGGGCTGAACACTGAAGCTTTCTTT. Translating it yields CASSAGRGLNTEAFF.

Of note for this clone: Additional DNA sequences in this sample encode the identical CDR3. For the CDR3, the DNA is TGTGCCAGTAGTATGGGCCGGTTGAACACTGAAGCTTTCTTT. Translating gives CASSMGRLNTEAFF. The chain has TRBV19 and TRBJ1-1; D uncertain. The germline V and J ends were trimmed by 3 bases and 0 bases, with 8 bases remaining between them. Germline-derived CDR1 and CDR2 are LNHDA and SQIVND (reference sequence). CDR3 length: 14 residues.

The rearrangement links TRBV5-1 to TRBJ2-3; 7 bases line up with TRBD2. The CDR3 is made up of 15 amino acids. Trimming cost V 4 bases and J 0 bases; bases outside gene matches: 5. The germline gives CDR1 SGHRS, CDR2 YFSETQ. CDR3 in amino acids: CASSDGRGSTDTQYF. In nucleotides, the CDR3 is TGCGCCAGCAGCGACGGGCGGGGGAGCACAGATACGCAGTATTTT. Full variable domain (remainder filled in from reference TRBV5-1 and TRBJ2-3): KAGVTQTPRYLIKTRGQQVTLSCSPISGHRSVSWYQQTPGQGLQFLFEYFSETQRNKGNFPGRFSGRQFSNSRSEMNVSTLELGDSALYLCASSDGRGSTDTQYFGPGTRLTVL.

V gene TRBV27 combines with J gene TRBJ2-1; tentatively, D is TRBD1 (5 bases). V was shortened by 2 bases and J by 8 bases, with 16 bases between the two germline ends. The CDR3 totals 15 residues. CDR1 and CDR2 from the germline V gene are MNHEY and SMNVEV (reference sequence). The CDR3 spells CASSLGAGFTYEQFF. The DNA for the CDR3 is TGTGCCAGCAGTTTAGGGGCAGGGTTTACGTATGAGCAGTTCTTC.

This clone came up once. The rearrangement links TRBV27 to TRBJ2-5; no clear D. Germline-derived CDR1 and CDR2 are MNHEY and SMNVEV (reference sequence). With 3 bases removed from V and 5 bases from J, the gap between germline ends came to 13 bases. The CDR3 runs 14 residues. CDR3 bases: TGTGCCAGCAGTTTCTTGGCAGGATCGGAGACCCAGTACTTC. It translates to CASSFLAGSETQYF.

This chain links TRBV4-3 with TRBJ2-3; D not resolved. The CDR3 length is 13 residues. Trimming cost V 2 bases and J 6 bases, with 9 bases left between them. Germline-derived CDR1 and CDR2 are LGHNA and YSLEER. The CDR3 bases are TGCGCCAGCAGCCAAATTATCGGGGATACGCAGTATTTT. Translated, it gives CASSQIIGDTQYF.

This clone appeared once. The chain couples TRBV6-5 to TRBJ2-3; 9 bases are shared with TRBD1. The V segment lost 7 bases and the J segment 4 bases; nucleotides outside the gene matches: 9. CDR1 MNHEY and CDR2 SVGAGI come from the germline V gene. CDR3 length equals 15 residues. CDR3 in amino acids: CASTWTGDGADTQYF. CDR3 sequence (DNA): TGTGCCAGCACCTGGACAGGGGATGGGGCAGATACGCAGTATTTT.

V and J are TRBV6-5 and TRBJ1-1, with D perhaps TRBD1 (5 bases). Germline V CDR1 and CDR2: MNHEY, SVGAGI. This CDR3 spans 12 amino acids. V was clipped by 10 bases and J by 2 bases, with 11 bases between them. CDR3 in amino acids: CATETDNTEAFF. CDR3 DNA sequence: TGTGCCACCGAGACAGACAACACTGAAGCTTTCTTT.

The rearrangement joins TRBV19 to TRBJ2-5; the D gene is possibly TRBD2 (5 bases). This CDR3 spans 14 amino acids. Between the trimmed V and J ends, which lost 1 base and 1 base, there was a span of 7 bases. Germline-derived CDR1 and CDR2 are LNHDA and SQIVND (reference sequence). Here the CDR3 DNA reads TGTGCCAGTAGTATAGGAGGGTCCCAAGAGACCCAGTACTTC. Amino acids: CASSIGGSQETQYF.

The J gene is TRBJ1-5, the V gene TRBV6-5, with D perhaps matching TRBD1 (5 bases). V gave up 5 bases and J gave up 7 bases, with 15 bases separating them. The CDR3 loop spans 14 amino acids. The germline V gene encodes CDR1 MNHEY and CDR2 SVGAGI. The CDR3 spells CASSNPHGGQPQHF. The CDR3 DNA is TGTGCCAGCAGTAACCCACACGGGGGGCAGCCCCAGCATTTT.

This chain uses TRBV7-8 with TRBJ2-3; 11 bases align to TRBD1. Germline V gene sequence: CDR1 SGHVS, CDR2 FQNEAQ. After removal of 1 base from V and 4 bases from J, the junction contained 4 bases not matched to a gene. The CDR3 runs to 16 residues. CDR3 in DNA: TGTGCCAGCAGCTTAGGGGACAGGGGGTTGCCAGATACGCAGTATTTT. Translated, it gives CASSLGDRGLPDTQYF. The full variable domain, rest sourced from reference TRBV7-8 and TRBJ2-3, is GAGVSQSPRYKVAKRGQDVALRCDPISGHVSLFWYQQALGQGPEFLTYFQNEAQLDKSGLPSDRFFAERPEGSVSTLKIQRTQQEDSAVYLCASSLGDRGLPDTQYFGPGTRLTVL.

This clone appeared once. The chain employs TRBV10-2 and TRBJ1-1, with a tentative D call TRBD1 (6 bases). This CDR3 has 17 amino acids. Trimming took 3 bases from V and 5 from J, leaving 22 bases between them. From germline, CDR1 is WSHSY and CDR2 SAAADI. The CDR3, as DNA: TGCGCCAGCAGTGACTGGGGAGAACAGGGCGTTTGGACTGAAGCTTTCTTT. It is translated as CASSDWGEQGVWTEAFF.

The table lists this clone with a count of one. The chain is built from TRBV2 and TRBJ2-7; 7 bases match TRBD1. Germline CDR1 SNHLY, CDR2 FYNNEI. V was pared by 6 bases and J by 4 bases, with 12 bases of the junction left unmatched. The length of the CDR3 is 15 residues. This CDR3 is CASRRGQGSRYEQYF. In DNA, the CDR3 is TGTGCCAGCAGGAGGGGGCAGGGGTCTAGGTACGAGCAGTACTTC.

The V and J genes are TRBV5-1 and TRBJ1-1, with D perhaps matching TRBD1 (5 bases). The V gene's germline CDR1 is SGHRS and CDR2 YFSETQ. The CDR3 is made up of 14 amino acids. The germline V and J ends were trimmed by 0 bases and 4 bases, with 10 bases remaining between them. The CDR3 is CASSLEGMVTEAFF. CDR3 coding DNA: TGCGCCAGCAGCTTGGAGGGGATGGTCACTGAAGCTTTCTTT.

CDR3 DNA: TGTGCCAGCAGCTTAAGCGGGAGCTCCTACAATGAGCAGTTCTTC. Encoded protein: CASSLSGSSYNEQFF. V gene TRBV7-3 combines with J gene TRBJ2-1; TRBD2 matches at 7 bases. Germline trimming cut 1 base from V and 0 bases from J; bases unmatched to any gene: 0. Germline V CDR1 and CDR2: SGHTA, FQGTGA. The CDR3 sequence is 15 residues long.

The chain recombines TRBV4-3 with TRBJ2-6; a possible D gene is TRBD1 (5 bases). Trimming pared 6 bases from V and 0 bases from J, leaving 15 bases between. The CDR3 spans 17 residues. The germline V gene has CDR1 LGHNA and CDR2 YSLEER. The CDR3 nucleotides are TGCGCCAGCAGACGAAACATCAGGGACTCTGGGGCCAACGTCCTGACTTTC. Translation gives CASRRNIRDSGANVLTF.

The chain links TRBV14 to TRBJ2-3, with 7 nucleotides matching TRBD1. Germline CDR1 and CDR2: SGHDN and FVKESK. The CDR3 is made up of 14 amino acids. V dropped 3 bases and J dropped 4; count of bases not matched to a gene: 4. The CDR3 DNA reads as TGTGCCAGCAGCCACAACAGGGGATCAGATACGCAGTATTTT. Translated: CASSHNRGSDTQYF.

CDR3 coding DNA: TGTGCCAGTAGTATCGGGCCTAGCGGGGGTGAGCAGTTCTTC. Its translation: CASSIGPSGGEQFF. The chain is built from TRBV19 and TRBJ2-1; 10 nucleotides align to TRBD2. Looked up from germline, CDR1 is LNHDA and CDR2 is SQIVND (reference sequence). The trim removed 3 bases at V and 9 bases at J, leaving 5 bases unmatched. The CDR3 extends over 14 amino acids. The full variable domain, rest sourced from reference TRBV19 and TRBJ2-1, is DGGITQSPKYLFRKEGQNVTLSCEQNLNHDAMYWYRQDPGQGLRLIYYSQIVNDFQKGDIAEGYSVSREKKESFPLTVTSAQKNPTAFYLCASSIGPSGGEQFFGPGTRLTVL.

The chain couples TRBV4-2 to TRBJ2-1, with a possible D match to TRBD2 (7 bases). The germline gives CDR1 LGHNA, CDR2 YNFKEQ. The CDR3 spans 14 residues. Trimming left V 4 bases short and J 12 bases short, with 19 bases between. Here the CDR3 DNA reads TGTGCCAGCAGCCCGACCCTTTCAGGGGAGGGGCAGTTCTTC. This sequence encodes CASSPTLSGEGQFF.

The chain employs TRBV6-2 or TRBV6-3 and TRBJ1-2; D not certain. The CDR3 is 12 residues long. In germline, CDR1 is MNHEY, CDR2 SVGEGT. Trimming cost V 3 bases and J 4 bases, with 6 bases left between them. The CDR3 loop reads CASSYRGYGYTF. CDR3 bases: TGTGCCAGCAGTTATCGGGGCTATGGCTACACCTTC.

V gene TRBV14 combines with J gene TRBJ2-7; 7 bases map to TRBD1. The length of the CDR3 is 13 residues. Germline V lookup: CDR1 SGHDN, CDR2 FVKESK. With 5 bases clipped from V and 3 bases from J, the junction kept 4 bases outside the gene matches. CDR3 loop: CASSDRESYEQYF. CDR3 nucleotide sequence: TGTGCCAGCAGCGACAGGGAAAGCTACGAGCAGTACTTC. Looking up the rest from reference TRBV14 and TRBJ2-7 gives the full variable domain: EAGVTQFPSHSVIEKGQTVTLRCDPISGHDNLYWYRRVMGKEIKFLLHFVKESKQDESGMPNNRFLAERTGGTYSTLKVQPAELEDSGVYFCASSDRESYEQYFGPGTRLTVT.

In this sample, this clone turned up once. This chain links TRBV5-4 with TRBJ2-1, with TRBD2 matching 10 bases. Germline lookup yields CDR1 SGHNT and CDR2 YYREEE (reference sequence). The CDR3 loop spans 15 amino acids. J was trimmed by 5 bases and V by 1 base; bases with no gene match: 3. The CDR3 coding sequence is TGTGCCAGCAGCTTGATTAGCGGGGGGCACAATGAGCAGTTCTTC. It codes for CASSLISGGHNEQFF.